This T cell receptor beta chain was sequenced for a study of CD8+CD57+ T cells in acquired aplastic anemia. Study context: Sorting CD4+ and CD8+ cells gave DNA averaging approximately 3 ug. The study's findings and limits: Found in both controls and patients were about 30 CD8+ CDR3 sequences.

According to the study, genomic DNA was the template for TCR beta VDJ and CDR3 profiling. TCRdb re-analysed the reads in MiXCR, keeping a single row per CDR3 protein. The profile shows approximately 100,000 distinct CDR3 sequences, about 66% of them singletons. V was shortened by 5 bases and J by 0 bases, with 7 bases between the two germline ends. CDR3 size: 13 residues. Germline lookup yields CDR1 DFQATT and CDR2 SNEGSKA (reference sequence). With respect to this clonotype: Antigen specificity is unknown.

Patients included in sequencing had previously demonstrated CD8+CD57+ cell expansion by flow cytometry. All patients had severe acquired aplastic anemia. This chain links TRBV20-1 with TRBJ1-4; D is unclear. Sequenced material: sorted CD4+, CD8+, or CD8+CD57+ T cells (not recorded which) from PBMCs. This receptor was identified in a human donor with aplastic anemia. In nucleotides, the CDR3 is TGCAGTGCTTTCGGTGCAACTAATGAAAAACTGTTTTTT. Translation: CSAFGATNEKLFF.